The 11 T cell receptor beta chains given below trace back to one sample, sequenced in a study of cytomegalovirus exposure and HLA in healthy donors. The study ran its PCR with 60 Vbeta and 13 Jbeta primers. Assay: immunoSEQ multiplex PCR; the TCRdb copy retains only in-frame clones and omits some. The sample consists of over 150,000 clones, 70% to 80% of them appearing once. Sequencing was done on a sample of PBMCs. These receptors originate from a man aged 30 to 39 in good health and CMV-seropositive.

The chain couples TRBV6-6 to TRBJ1-1; 8 nucleotides align to TRBD1. V dropped 6 bases and J dropped 4; count of bases not matched to a gene: 4. CDR1 and CDR2 (germline): MNHNY, SVGAGI (reference sequence). The CDR3 is made up of 13 amino acids. CDR3 protein: CASSQQGVTEAFF. CDR3 bases: TGTGCCAGCAGCCAACAGGGGGTCACTGAAGCTTTCTTT.

V is TRBV30 and J is TRBJ2-6; weak D call: TRBD1 (6 bases). Germline CDR1 and CDR2: GTSNPN and SVGIG (reference sequence). This CDR3 has 13 amino acids. V lost 4 bases, J lost 2 bases, and 6 bases lay in between. Written as DNA, the CDR3 is TGTGCCTGGAAGGGGGCTGGGGCCAACGTCCTGACTTTC. Translated: CAWKGAGANVLTF. Full variable domain (remainder filled in from reference TRBV30 and TRBJ2-6): SQTIHQWPATLVQPVGSPLSLECTVEGTSNPNLYWYRQAAGRGLQLLFYSVGIGQISSEVPQNLSASRPQDRQFILSSKKLLLSDSGFYLCAWKGAGANVLTFGAGSRLTVL.

The chain is built from TRBV6-5 and TRBJ2-7; D gene ambiguous. The V gene's germline CDR1 is MNHEY and CDR2 SVGAGI. Trimming stripped 7 bases from V and 4 bases from J, with 17 bases between. This CDR3 contains 14 residues. This chain's CDR3 is CASTPTPFSYEQYF. CDR3 DNA: TGTGCCAGCACTCCAACACCCTTTTCTTACGAGCAGTACTTC.

This clone was counted only a few times. The V and J genes are TRBV2 and TRBJ1-5, with D unclear. The CDR3 contains 16 residues. Looked up from germline, CDR1 is SNHLY and CDR2 is FYNNEI. V was pared by 3 bases and J by 3 bases, with 15 bases between. The CDR3 region has the DNA TGTGCCAGCAGTGATGATCAACCTACTCTCAATCAGCCCCAGCATTTT. Translation: CASSDDQPTLNQPQHF. Based on the CDR3 plus reference TRBV2 and TRBJ1-5, the full variable domain is EPEVTQTPSHQVTQMGQEVILRCVPISNHLYFYWYRQILGQKVEFLVSFYNNEISEKSEIFDDQFSVERPDGSNFTLKIRSTKLEDSAMYFCASSDDQPTLNQPQHFGDGTRLSIL.

The sample holds one count of this clone. The genes are TRBV11-2 and TRBJ2-5; 9 positions match TRBD1. CDR3 length: 15 residues. Germline-derived CDR1 and CDR2 are SGHAT and FQNNGV. The junction had 8 bases not matched to a gene; V was cut back by 5 bases and J by 4 bases. DNA for the CDR3: TGTGCCAGCAGCCAGGACAGGGGTCCCGGAGAGACCCAGTACTTC. Its protein is CASSQDRGPGETQYF.

Notes on this clone: At one end the junction does not follow the germline gene, possibly because of a read error. The CDR3 nucleotides read TGTGCCTGGAGAGGAGCCGTTGAAAAACTGTCTTTT. Protein product: CAWRGAVEKLSF. V usage is TRBV30 and J usage is TRBJ1-4; D ambiguous. CDR3 length equals 12 residues. Germline V lookup: CDR1 GTSNPN, CDR2 SVGIG (reference sequence).

This clone was observed a handful of times. The V and J genes are TRBV4-1 and TRBJ1-1; D might be TRBD1 (5 bases). Germline V gene data show CDR1 as MGHRA and CDR2 as YSYEKL. Trimming took off 4 bases at V and 4 bases at J, with 10 bases between the two ends. This CDR3 is 13 amino acids long. CDR3 amino acids: CASSPGGGTEAFF. The CDR3 nucleotides read TGCGCCAGCAGCCCCGGGGGAGGCACTGAAGCTTTCTTT.

This chain joins TRBV11-1 and TRBJ1-2, with TRBD1 as a possible D gene (6 bases). Germline-derived CDR1 and CDR2 are SGHAT and FQDESV (reference sequence). This CDR3 spans 13 amino acids. Trimming shortened V by 7 bases and J by 6 bases, and 15 bases separated the two germline ends. CDR3 sequence: CASTETGKNGYTF. CDR3 coding DNA: TGTGCCAGCACCGAAACAGGGAAGAATGGCTACACCTTC.

This chain connects TRBV5-1 to TRBJ2-2; maybe TRBD2 (5 bases). The V end was cut by 5 bases, the J end by 2 bases, with 10 bases between. CDR1 and CDR2 from the germline V gene are SGHRS and YFSETQ. The CDR3 has 14 residues. The CDR3 DNA follows: TGCGCCAGCAGGGAAGGACTCAACACCGGGGAGCTGTTTTTT. Translated: CASREGLNTGELFF.

This clone was found a few times. The rearrangement uses TRBV12-5 and TRBJ1-1; 10 bases align to TRBD1. Germline CDR1 and CDR2: LGHNT and FRNRAP. V lost 4 bases to trimming and J lost 0 bases; unmatched junction nucleotides: 20. The CDR3 runs 21 residues. The CDR3 bases are TGTGCTAGTGGTTGGGTGAGTGGGACAGGGGACACTTATTCCATGAACACTGAAGCTTTCTTT. Its translation is CASGWVSGTGDTYSMNTEAFF.

V gene TRBV5-1 combines with J gene TRBJ1-2; 9 positions agree with TRBD1. The J segment lost 4 bases and the V segment lost 0 bases, leaving 4 bases of the junction unmatched. This CDR3 has 15 amino acids. Germline CDR1 SGHRS, CDR2 YFSETQ. The CDR3 coding sequence is TGCGCCAGCAGCTTGGAGGACAGGGGAGGCTATGGCTACACCTTC. Protein sequence: CASSLEDRGGYGYTF.